The clone carrying this T cell receptor (beta chain) has at least ten counts. Its antigen is unknown. The sample is drawn from a study of neurological immune-mediated disorders. Time point reported: technical triplicate 3. TCRdb called the 5' RACE reads again in MiXCR, with one record for every CDR3 protein. This sample has about 44,000 distinct CDR3 sequences; roughly 21% occur once, and the top ten carry almost 4.5%. Findings and caveats of the study: In HTLV-1-associated myelopathy, TCR clonal expansion was greatest, whereas multiple sclerosis had the least, falling below healthy controls. CDR3 amino acid sequences found in expanded clones were never shared across subjects, suggesting private repertoires in all groups.

Germline V gene sequence: CDR1 DFQATT, CDR2 SNEGSKA (reference sequence). This CDR3 contains 12 residues. V lost 0 bases and J lost 5, with 8 bases in between. V and J are TRBV20-1 and TRBJ2-7, with no clear D. The material sequenced was PBMCs. This clonotype was obtained from a man between 60 and 75 years old with HTLV-1-associated myelopathy (HAM/TSP). Here the CDR3 DNA reads TGCAGTGCTAGAGATGGCAGAAACGAGCAGTACTTC. Translated, it gives CSARDGRNEQYF.